What follows are 3 T cell receptor beta chains derived from one specimen sequenced in a study of CXCR3-negative and CXCR3-positive naive CD8 T cells. TRB cDNA was prepared as libraries by UMI-labeled 5' RACE. From its re-call of the 5' RACE reads, TCRdb lists each CDR3 protein once, without DNA. The sample has some 40,000 distinct CDR3 sequences; the top ten hold around 15%. Sequenced sample: memory CD8+ T cells from blood. The receptors were gathered from a human donor in good health. Some clones in this sample may be carry-over from other donors' samples.

The V and J genes are TRBV12-3 or TRBV12-4 and TRBJ2-5; TCRdb proposes TRBD1, but this gene call is untestable without DNA. This CDR3 contains 15 residues. The CDR3 here is CASSYAGNEKETQYF.

V and J are TRBV7-3 and TRBJ2-3; TCRdb proposes TRBD1, but this gene call is untestable without DNA. Per the germline V gene, CDR1 is SGHTA and CDR2 is FQGTGA. CDR3 length equals 13 residues. CDR3 in amino acids: CASSPGGADTQYF. Full variable domain (rest looked up from reference TRBV7-3 and TRBJ2-3): GAGVSQTPSNKVTEKGKYVELRCDPISGHTALYWYRQSLGQGPEFLIYFQGTGAADDSGLPNDRFFAVRPEGSVSTLKIQRTERGDSAVYLCASSPGGADTQYFGPGTRLTVL.

This rearrangement joins TRBV14 to TRBJ1-1. This CDR3 has 14 residues. CDR1 SGHDN and CDR2 FVKESK come from the germline V gene. This CDR3 reads CASSQELAIFRFAF.